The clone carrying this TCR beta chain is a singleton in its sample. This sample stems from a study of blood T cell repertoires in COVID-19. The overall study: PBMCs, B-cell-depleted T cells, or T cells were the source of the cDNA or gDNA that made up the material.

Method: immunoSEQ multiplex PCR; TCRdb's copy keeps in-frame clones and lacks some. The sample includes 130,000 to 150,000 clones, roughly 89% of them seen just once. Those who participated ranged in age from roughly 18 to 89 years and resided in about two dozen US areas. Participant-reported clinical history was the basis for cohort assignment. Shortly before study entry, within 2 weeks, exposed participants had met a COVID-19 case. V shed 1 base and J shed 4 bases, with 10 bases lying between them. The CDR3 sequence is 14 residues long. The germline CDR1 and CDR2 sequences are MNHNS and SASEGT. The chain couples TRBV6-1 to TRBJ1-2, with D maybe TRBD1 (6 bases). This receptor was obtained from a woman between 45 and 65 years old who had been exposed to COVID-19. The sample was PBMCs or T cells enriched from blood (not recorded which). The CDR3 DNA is TGTGCCAGCAGTGAAGGGAGCAGGGGCTATGGCTACACCTTC. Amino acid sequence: CASSEGSRGYGYTF.